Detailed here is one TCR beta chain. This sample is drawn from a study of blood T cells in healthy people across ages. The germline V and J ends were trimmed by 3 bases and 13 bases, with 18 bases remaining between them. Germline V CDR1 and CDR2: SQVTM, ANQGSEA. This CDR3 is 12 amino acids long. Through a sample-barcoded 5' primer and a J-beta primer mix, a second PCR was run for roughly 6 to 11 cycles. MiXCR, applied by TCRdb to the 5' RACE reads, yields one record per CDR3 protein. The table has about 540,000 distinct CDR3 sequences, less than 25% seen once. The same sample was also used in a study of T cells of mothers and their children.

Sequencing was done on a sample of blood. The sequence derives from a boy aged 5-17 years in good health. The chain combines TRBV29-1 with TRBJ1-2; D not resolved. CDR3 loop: CSVEKKGGASTF. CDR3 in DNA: TGCAGCGTTGAGAAGAAGGGAGGTGCGTCCACCTTC.